The 10 T cell receptor beta chains reported below all come from one sample, sequenced in a study of breast tumors, draining lymph nodes, adjacent tissues. MiXCR, run by TCRdb on the multiplex PCR reads, gives a single entry per CDR3 protein. Among tens of thousands of distinct CDR3 sequences listed, under 45% were seen once. Sequenced input: breast tumor tissue. All receptors come from a female donor with breast cancer. Some clones in this sample may be carry-over from other donors' samples.

The sample holds many counts of this clonotype. The gene calls are TRBV7-9 and TRBJ2-7, with 10 nucleotides matching TRBD2. Per the germline V gene, CDR1 is SEHNR and CDR2 is FQNEAQ (reference sequence). The J segment lost 1 base and the V segment lost 4 bases, leaving 10 bases of the junction unmatched. This CDR3 is 17 amino acids long. The CDR3 DNA is TGTGCCAGCAGCTCACGAGGAGCGGGAGGGTCGTCCTACGAGCAGTACTTC. Its translation is CASSSRGAGGSSYEQYF.

As concerns this clonotype: The final CDR3 position lacks the conserved phenylalanine or tryptophan, pointing to a likely read error. The V and J genes are TRBV20-1 and TRBJ2-2; weak D call: TRBD2 (5 bases). V was clipped by 6 bases and J by 0 bases, with 5 bases between them. Germline CDR1 reads DFQATT; CDR2 reads SNEGSKA (reference sequence). The CDR3 sequence is 12 residues long. The CDR3 loop is CSALANTGELFL. The CDR3 region has the DNA TGCAGTGCACTAGCGAACACCGGGGAGCTGTTTCTT.

This clonotype was counted ten times or more. The rearrangement joins TRBV10-2 to TRBJ2-1; a weak D match, TRBD2 (6 bases). CDR1 and CDR2 from the germline V gene are WSHSY and SAAADI. The CDR3 has 14 residues. V was trimmed by 0 bases and J by 3 bases, leaving 6 bases between them. The CDR3 region has the DNA TGCGCCAGCAGTGAGTCGACTAGCTACAATGAGCAGTTCTTC. Translating it yields CASSESTSYNEQFF.

Remarks on this clonotype: Because it lacks the conserved phenylalanine or tryptophan at the end, this CDR3 is likely a read error. V is TRBV4-3 and J is TRBJ1-5; a possible D gene is TRBD1 (5 bases). Germline V gives CDR1 LGHNA, CDR2 YSLEER. V was pared by 0 bases and J by 11 bases, with 17 bases between. This CDR3 is 15 amino acids long. The CDR3 reads CASSQDHRLAGAQHS. CDR3 in DNA: TGCGCCAGCAGCCAAGATCATCGACTAGCGGGGGCCCAGCATTCT.

About this clonotype itself: A much larger clone lies a single base off, so this may be a read error. This chain links TRBV10-1 with TRBJ1-1, with a weak D call TRBD1 (5 bases). The CDR3 runs to 13 residues. Germline values: CDR1 WNHNN, CDR2 SYGVQD (reference sequence). The CDR3 nucleotides read TGCGCCGGCAGGGAAGGGCTGATATCTGAAGCTTTCTTT. It encodes CAGREGLISEAFF.

This clonotype was picked up many times. The V gene is TRBV7-2, the J gene TRBJ2-1; unclear D gene. CDR3 length: 15 amino acids. From germline, CDR1 is SGHTA and CDR2 FQGNSA. The V end was cut by 2 bases, the J end by 3 bases, with 11 bases between. The CDR3 protein is CASSLSRTNYNEQFF. DNA of the CDR3: TGTGCCAGCAGCTTAAGTCGAACAAACTACAATGAGCAGTTCTTC.

The table lists this clonotype with many counts. The chain employs TRBV7-3 and TRBJ2-2, with 8 bases lining up with TRBD1. Losses at the gene ends were 5 bases for V and 3 bases for J; bases not matched to a gene: 5. This CDR3 region has 15 residues. Germline assignment: CDR1 SGHTA and CDR2 FQGTGA. CDR3 sequence: CASSNGQGYTGELFF. The CDR3, as DNA: TGTGCCAGCAGCAACGGACAGGGCTACACCGGGGAGCTGTTTTTT.

The chain is built from TRBV4-1 and TRBJ2-2; 14 bases are a match to TRBD2. The CDR3 has 19 amino acids. The germline V gene has CDR1 MGHRA and CDR2 YSYEKL. V lost 4 bases, J lost 4 bases, and 11 bases stayed unmatched. DNA for the CDR3: TGCGCCAGCAGCCGCTCCGGGACTAGCGGGAGTGTGAGCACCGGGGAGCTGTTTTTT. This sequence encodes CASSRSGTSGSVSTGELFF.

The V and J genes are TRBV12-3 or TRBV12-4 and TRBJ2-5; D might be TRBD1 (6 bases). This CDR3 is 11 amino acids long. V lost 5 bases to trimming and J lost 7 bases, with 8 bases between them. CDR3 DNA: TGTGCCAGCAGTACAGGGTTGACCCAGTACTTC. Amino acid sequence: CASSTGLTQYF.

This clonotype was seen ten or more times. This chain connects TRBV6-2 or TRBV6-3 to TRBJ1-2; possibly TRBD1 for D (6 bases). Germline CDR1 is MNHEY and CDR2 is SVGEGT. This CDR3 is built from 14 residues. The V gene lost 7 bases and the J gene lost 3 bases, with 15 bases spanning the gap. The CDR3 loop reads CASIRTADYYGYTF. The CDR3 DNA reads TGTGCCAGCATCCGGACAGCTGATTACTATGGCTACACCTTC.